This TCR beta chain appears in the sequencing data of a study of cytomegalovirus exposure and HLA in healthy donors (dated by TCRdb to between 2016 and 2019). A note on the overall study: According to a later analysis, one platform produced both the roughly 110 validation repertoires and the 670 or so repertoires of the first cohort. The study was designed to test whether signatures of past pathogen exposure could be identified by cataloging public T cell receptors. In addition to the first cohort of several hundred subjects, a separate validation cohort of over 90 different subjects was used. To predict cytomegalovirus infection status, the study combined high-throughput TCR immunosequencing, statistical association of individual TCRs with disease status, and machine learning.

Comment on this clone: Its antigen is still unknown. Base-call qualities are not available, and no considerably larger clone is one nucleotide away.

To prepare the library, the immunoSEQ multiplex PCR assay was applied. As for how the authors treated the data: A statistical classification framework was built to diagnose cytomegalovirus status from the catalog of TCR beta chain sequences. The immuneACCESS repertoire file appears here via TCRdb, limited to in-frame rearrangements. These files lack a portion of the clones; in checked studies, under half of the deficit traces to unresolved V genes, and the cause of the others is not known. V and J calls and clone size follow that table, whereas D and trimming were derived from the DNA. The sample table lists approximately 140,000 clones, roughly 86% of them with a count of one. About 1.5% of the sample is held by the ten biggest clonotypes. Paper-wide results and their limitations: A later analysis had no HLA typing for the validation cohort, so co-occurrence there was scored across all 110 or so repertoires. In a later analysis, TCRs clustered in the first cohort were found to also tend to co-occur in the approximately 120 validation repertoires, with 94% of cluster scores above 0. In vitro tests confirmed that a few of the cytomegalovirus-associated TCR beta chains recognize cytomegalovirus antigens. Across donors, most TCR sequences were observed very rarely, whereas some public TCRs were present in many individuals. The classifier was reported to diagnose cytomegalovirus status with high specificity and sensitivity in both the original cohort and the validation cohort. It was suggested by the authors that the approach could potentially be generalized to other disease states and immunological phenotypes. The study gave a list of 150 to 200 TCR beta chains associated with cytomegalovirus.

The donors were included in the validation cohort of around 120 subjects, a group kept apart from the approximately 650-subject first cohort. The material sequenced was PBMCs. This clonotype was obtained from a woman under 40 in good health and CMV-seronegative.

CDR3 loop: CASSAEGADYGYTF. The sequence in DNA is TGTGCCAGCAGCGCCGAAGGGGCGGACTATGGCTACACCTTC. The rearrangement joined TRBV5-6 to TRBJ1-2; a tentative D match to TRBD1 spans 5 bases. The CDR3, from cysteine to phenylalanine, totals 14 residues. The DNA shown is the 42-base CDR3, in frame from base 1. Trimming at the junction amounts to 4 bases on V and 3 bases on J, and the germline ends lie 13 bases apart. Taken from the germline V gene, the CDR1 and CDR2 loops are SGHDT and YYEEEE.